Below are 17 T cell receptor beta chains sequenced from a single sample in a study of quantifying T cell responses using KT2 cells. In the study overall: RNA was reverse transcribed with TCR alpha and beta constant-region primers.

Each cDNA got a UMI-containing oligo ligated at its 3' end. An equimolar mix of RC1.1 and RC1.2 primed the beta chain across TRBC1 and TRBC2. TCRdb re-derived calls from the UMI-ligation and nested PCR reads in MiXCR, one entry per CDR3 protein. The sample holds approximately 57,000 distinct CDR3 sequences, 12% seen once. Sequenced sample: PBMCs spiked with cells of the T cell clone KT2. All receptors derive from a human donor.

This clonotype occurred a few times. V usage is TRBV7-2 and J usage is TRBJ2-7, with TRBD2 identical over 7 bases. Trimming took 3 bases from V and 1 from J; bases not matched to a gene: 6. The CDR3 loop spans 15 amino acids. CDR1 and CDR2 (germline): SGHTA, FQGNSA. The DNA for the CDR3 is TGTGCCAGCAGCTTGCTTCCGGGGGGTTCCTACGAGCAGTACTTC. Amino acids: CASSLLPGGSYEQYF.

V usage is TRBV7-3 and J usage is TRBJ2-2; no clear D gene. The CDR3 sequence is 13 residues long. CDR1 is SGHTA, CDR2 FQGTGA, per germline. Trimming took off 8 bases at V and 8 bases at J, with 15 bases between the two ends. The CDR3 loop reads CASPIFGWGELFF. In DNA form, the CDR3 reads TGTGCCAGCCCTATATTCGGGTGGGGGGAGCTGTTTTTT.

This clonotype was seen many times. This chain uses TRBV6-5 with TRBJ1-5; unclear D gene. Per the germline V gene, CDR1 is MNHEY and CDR2 is SVGAGI. V lost 6 bases and J lost 5, with 11 bases in between. The CDR3 has 13 residues. The CDR3 sequence is CASRKGMDQPQHF. As DNA, the CDR3 is TGTGCCAGCAGAAAGGGTATGGATCAGCCCCAGCATTTT.

CDR3 bases: TGTGCCAGCAGTCCCGCGGGACTAGCGGGCTACGAGCAGTACTTC. Translating it yields CASSPAGLAGYEQYF. The chain joins TRBV6-2 or TRBV6-3 to TRBJ2-7; 12 bases line up with TRBD2. Per germline, CDR1 MNHEY and CDR2 SVGEGT. With 5 bases clipped from V and 3 bases from J, the junction kept 5 bases outside the gene matches. The CDR3 is 15 residues long.

This clonotype was observed a handful of times. This sequence joins TRBV20-1 and TRBJ2-7, with 10 bases that match TRBD2. The CDR3 is 16 residues long. Trimming removed 4 bases from V and 7 bases from J; junction bases left unmatched: 16. CDR1 and CDR2 (germline): DFQATT, SNEGSKA (reference sequence). The CDR3 coding sequence is TGCAGTGCTACCCTAACCCCTCTAGCGGGAGATTTTGAGCAGTACTTC. This codes for CSATLTPLAGDFEQYF.

The V call is TRBV6-2 or TRBV6-3, the J call TRBJ1-1, with D tentatively TRBD1 (5 bases). CDR1 MNHEY and CDR2 SVGEGT come from the germline V gene. The germline V and J ends were trimmed by 11 bases and 4 bases, with 17 bases remaining between them. This CDR3 is 13 amino acids long. The DNA for the CDR3 is TGTGCCTACAGTATCGGGGCGAGCACTGAAGCTTTCTTT. It encodes CAYSIGASTEAFF.

This clonotype was counted a few times. The V call is TRBV6-6, the J call TRBJ2-7; TRBD2 matches at 8 bases. The CDR3 runs to 12 residues. The J segment lost 2 bases and the V segment lost 7 bases, leaving 1 base of the junction unmatched. Looked up from germline, CDR1 is MNHNY and CDR2 is SVGAGI (reference sequence). CDR3 sequence: CASTGGTYEQYF. CDR3 DNA sequence: TGTGCCAGCACGGGAGGGACCTACGAGCAGTACTTC.

This rearrangement joins TRBV14 to TRBJ1-1; D is unclear. The CDR3 length is 14 residues. The germline V gene encodes CDR1 SGHDN and CDR2 FVKESK. V lost 1 base and J 4 bases, leaving 10 bases between the germline ends. The CDR3 nucleotides are TGTGCCAGCAGCCAAGGTCTGGAGGTCACTGAAGCTTTCTTT. It is translated as CASSQGLEVTEAFF.

The table lists this clonotype with a few counts. The chain joins TRBV6-5 to TRBJ2-2; D not resolved. Germline V gene data show CDR1 as MNHEY and CDR2 as SVGAGI. V was clipped by 3 bases and J by 4 bases, with 9 bases between them. The CDR3 runs 14 residues. DNA of the CDR3: TGTGCCAGCAGTTATCTAGGAGTCACCGGGGAGCTGTTTTTT. It encodes CASSYLGVTGELFF.

The table lists this clonotype with a few counts. The rearrangement uses TRBV12-3 or TRBV12-4 and TRBJ2-1; D is unclear. Trimming removed 6 bases from V and 8 bases from J, with 11 bases in between. The CDR3 runs 12 residues. This chain's CDR3 is CASSPQRDEQFF. The CDR3 bases are TGTGCCAGCAGCCCCCAGAGAGATGAGCAGTTCTTC.

In this sample, this clonotype turned up many times. The chain is built from TRBV4-3 and TRBJ2-7; TRBD2 matches 9 bases. The CDR3 is 16 residues long. Germline V gene lookup returns CDR1 LGHNA and CDR2 YSLEER. The trim removed 5 bases at V and 0 bases at J, leaving 8 bases unmatched. The CDR3 bases are TGCGCCAGCAGCTTGGGACTAGCTGTTAGCTCCTACGAGCAGTACTTC. Translated: CASSLGLAVSSYEQYF.

There are a few counts of this clonotype. V and J are TRBV20-1 and TRBJ1-6; the D is unclear. The ends were cut back, 0 bases at V and 9 bases at J, with 18 bases in the middle. The CDR3 contains 16 residues. Germline-derived CDR1 and CDR2 are DFQATT and SNEGSKA (reference sequence). The CDR3 protein is CSARDSSQRAVSPLHF. The CDR3, as DNA: TGCAGTGCTAGAGATTCATCACAAAGAGCCGTTTCACCCCTCCACTTT.

The table lists this clonotype with a few counts. The V call is TRBV6-1, the J call TRBJ2-3; TRBD1 matches 7 bases. Trimming took 6 bases from V and 0 from J; bases not matched to a gene: 15. Germline V lookup: CDR1 MNHNS, CDR2 SASEGT. The CDR3 spans 18 residues. This chain's CDR3 is CASRTIRVDRISTDTQYF. CDR3 in DNA: TGTGCCAGCAGAACGATACGAGTGGACAGGATAAGCACAGATACGCAGTATTTT.

CDR3 sequence (DNA): TGTGCCAGCAGCGAGGGGACCCCCGGGGAGCTGTTTTTT. Its translation is CASSEGTPGELFF. The V and J genes are TRBV9 and TRBJ2-2; perhaps D is TRBD1 or TRBD2 (5 bases each). Germline CDR1 SGDLS, CDR2 YYNGEE. The CDR3 contains 13 residues. V lost 3 bases and J 6 bases, leaving 9 bases between the germline ends.

The rearrangement joins TRBV11-2 to TRBJ2-5, with 11 bases fitting TRBD2. The CDR3 extends over 17 amino acids. Germline values: CDR1 SGHAT, CDR2 FQNNGV. With 2 bases clipped from V and 3 bases from J, the junction kept 8 bases outside the gene matches. The DNA for the CDR3 is TGTGCCAGCAGCTTACTAGCGGGGGGATGGAAGGAAGAGACCCAGTACTTC. Amino acids: CASSLLAGGWKEETQYF.

This chain links TRBV7-2 with TRBJ2-1; D remains unclear. This CDR3 has 14 amino acids. Germline loops: CDR1 SGHTA, CDR2 FQGNSA. The V and J ends lost 2 bases and 8 bases respectively, with 13 bases between them. The CDR3 coding sequence is TGTGCCAGCAGCTTATCGTGGGCGCAGGATGAGCAGTTCTTC. Residues: CASSLSWAQDEQFF.

This clonotype appeared a few times. The gene calls are TRBV7-2 and TRBJ1-3; D is possibly TRBD1 (5 bases). CDR1 and CDR2 (germline): SGHTA, FQGNSA. Trimming cost V 1 base and J 3 bases, with 13 bases left between them. The CDR3 length is 16 residues. CDR3 region: CASSLVFGGGGNTIYF. The CDR3 bases are TGTGCCAGCAGCTTAGTTTTCGGGGGAGGTGGAAACACCATATATTTT.